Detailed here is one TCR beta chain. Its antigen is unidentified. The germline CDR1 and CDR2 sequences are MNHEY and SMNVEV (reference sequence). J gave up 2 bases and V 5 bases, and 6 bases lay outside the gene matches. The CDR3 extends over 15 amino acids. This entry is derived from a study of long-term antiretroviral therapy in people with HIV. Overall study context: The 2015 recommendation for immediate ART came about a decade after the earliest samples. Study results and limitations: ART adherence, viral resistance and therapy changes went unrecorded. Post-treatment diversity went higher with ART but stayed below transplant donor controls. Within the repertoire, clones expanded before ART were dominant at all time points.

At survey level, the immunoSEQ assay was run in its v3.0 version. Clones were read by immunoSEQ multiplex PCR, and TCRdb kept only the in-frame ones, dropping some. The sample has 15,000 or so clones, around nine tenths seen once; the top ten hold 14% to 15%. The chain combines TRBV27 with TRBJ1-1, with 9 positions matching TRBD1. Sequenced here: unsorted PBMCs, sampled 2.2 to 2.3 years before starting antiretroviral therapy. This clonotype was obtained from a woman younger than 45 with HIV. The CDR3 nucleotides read TGTGCCAGCAGTCTACAGGGGGCTCGCAACACTGAAGCTTTCTTT. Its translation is CASSLQGARNTEAFF.